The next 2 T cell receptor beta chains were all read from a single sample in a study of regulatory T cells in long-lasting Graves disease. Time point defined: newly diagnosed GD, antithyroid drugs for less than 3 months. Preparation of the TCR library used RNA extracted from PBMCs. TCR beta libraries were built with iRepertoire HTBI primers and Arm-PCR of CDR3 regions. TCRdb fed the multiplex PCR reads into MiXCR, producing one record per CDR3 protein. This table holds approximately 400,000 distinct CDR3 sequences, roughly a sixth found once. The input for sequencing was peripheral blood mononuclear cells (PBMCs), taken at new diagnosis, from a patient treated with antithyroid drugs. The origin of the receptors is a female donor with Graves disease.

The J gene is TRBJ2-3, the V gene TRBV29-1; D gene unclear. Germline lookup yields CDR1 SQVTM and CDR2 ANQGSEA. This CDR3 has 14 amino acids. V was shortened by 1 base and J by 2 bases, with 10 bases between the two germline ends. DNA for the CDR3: TGCAGCGTTGAAGGGGCAGCCTTCACAGATACGCAGTATTTT. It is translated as CSVEGAAFTDTQYF.

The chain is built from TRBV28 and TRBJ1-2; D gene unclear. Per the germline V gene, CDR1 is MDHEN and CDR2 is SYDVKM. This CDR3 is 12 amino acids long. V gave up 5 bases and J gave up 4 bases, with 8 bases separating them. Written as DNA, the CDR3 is TGTGCCAGCAGTCCTACCTTCTATGGCTACACCTTC. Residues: CASSPTFYGYTF.